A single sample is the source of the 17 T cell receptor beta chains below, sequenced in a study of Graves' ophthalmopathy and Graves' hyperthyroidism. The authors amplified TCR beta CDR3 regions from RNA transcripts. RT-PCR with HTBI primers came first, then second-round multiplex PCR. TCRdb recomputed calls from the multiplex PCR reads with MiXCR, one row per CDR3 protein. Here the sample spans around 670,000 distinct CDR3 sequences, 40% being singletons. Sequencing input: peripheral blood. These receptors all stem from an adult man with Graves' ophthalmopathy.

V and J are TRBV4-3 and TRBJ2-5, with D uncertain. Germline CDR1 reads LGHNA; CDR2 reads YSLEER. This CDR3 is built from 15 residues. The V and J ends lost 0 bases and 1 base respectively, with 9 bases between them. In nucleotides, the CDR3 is TGCGCCAGCAGCCAAGATTGGCGGATCCAAGAGACCCAGTACTTC. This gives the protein CASSQDWRIQETQYF.

The DNA of the CDR3 is TGTGCCAGCAGCGAGGCGGGCAGCGCCTGGCCGACCCAGTACTTC. As protein: CASSEAGSAWPTQYF. V and J are TRBV10-3 and TRBJ2-5, with a tentative D call TRBD2 (5 bases). The germline V gene encodes CDR1 ENHRY and CDR2 SYGVKD. Trimming cost V 10 bases and J 7 bases, with 25 bases left between them. The CDR3 has 15 amino acids.

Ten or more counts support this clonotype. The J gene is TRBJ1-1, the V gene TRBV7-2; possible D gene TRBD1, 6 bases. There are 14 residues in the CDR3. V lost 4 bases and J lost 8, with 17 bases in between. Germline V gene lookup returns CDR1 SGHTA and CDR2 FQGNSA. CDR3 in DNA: TGTGCCAGCAGCTCTAAGCTTGGACAGCTCGAAGCTTTCTTT. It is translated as CASSSKLGQLEAFF.

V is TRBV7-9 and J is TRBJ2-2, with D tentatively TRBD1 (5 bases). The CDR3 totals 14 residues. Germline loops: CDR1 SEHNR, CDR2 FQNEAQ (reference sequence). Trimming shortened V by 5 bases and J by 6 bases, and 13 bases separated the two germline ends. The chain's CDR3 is CASSPGYRPGELFF. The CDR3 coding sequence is TGTGCCAGCAGCCCGGGCTACAGGCCCGGGGAGCTGTTTTTT. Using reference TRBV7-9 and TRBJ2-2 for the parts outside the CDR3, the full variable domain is DTGVSQNPRHKITKRGQNVTFRCDPISEHNRLYWYRQTLGQGPEFLTYFQNEAQLEKSRLLSDRFSAERPKGSFSTLEIQRTEQGDSAMYLCASSPGYRPGELFFGEGSRLTVL.

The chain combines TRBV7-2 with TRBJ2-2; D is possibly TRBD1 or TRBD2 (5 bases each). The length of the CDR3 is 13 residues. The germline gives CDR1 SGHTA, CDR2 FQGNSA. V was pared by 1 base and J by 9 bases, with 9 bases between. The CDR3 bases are TGTGCCAGCAGCTTAGGGGACCTGCGGGAGCTGTTTTTT. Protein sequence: CASSLGDLRELFF.

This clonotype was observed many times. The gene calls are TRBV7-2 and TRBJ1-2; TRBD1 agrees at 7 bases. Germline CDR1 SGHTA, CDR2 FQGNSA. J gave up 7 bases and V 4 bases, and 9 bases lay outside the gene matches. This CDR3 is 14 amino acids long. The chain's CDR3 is CASSSWGQIFGYTF. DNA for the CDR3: TGTGCCAGCAGCTCGTGGGGACAGATCTTTGGCTACACCTTC.

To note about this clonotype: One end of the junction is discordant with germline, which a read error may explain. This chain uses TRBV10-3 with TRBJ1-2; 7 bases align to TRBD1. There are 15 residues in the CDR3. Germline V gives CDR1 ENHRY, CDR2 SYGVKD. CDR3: CASSPWTGEYYGYTF. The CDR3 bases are TGTGCCAGCAGTCCCTGGACAGGAGAATATTATGGCTACACCTTC.

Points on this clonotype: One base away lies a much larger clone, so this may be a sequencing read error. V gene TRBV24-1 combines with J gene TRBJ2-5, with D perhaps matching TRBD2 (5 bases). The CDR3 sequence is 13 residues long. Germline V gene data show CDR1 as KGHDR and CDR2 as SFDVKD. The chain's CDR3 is CASSDSGFEIQYF. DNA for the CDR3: TGCGCCAGCAGTGACTCGGGGTTTGAGATCCAGTACTTC.

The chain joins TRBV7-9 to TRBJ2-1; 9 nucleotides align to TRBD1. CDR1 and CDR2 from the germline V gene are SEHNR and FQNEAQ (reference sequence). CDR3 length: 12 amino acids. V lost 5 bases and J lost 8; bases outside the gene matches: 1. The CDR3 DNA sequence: TGTGCCAGCAGCCGACAGGGGGATGAGCAGTTCTTC. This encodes CASSRQGDEQFF.

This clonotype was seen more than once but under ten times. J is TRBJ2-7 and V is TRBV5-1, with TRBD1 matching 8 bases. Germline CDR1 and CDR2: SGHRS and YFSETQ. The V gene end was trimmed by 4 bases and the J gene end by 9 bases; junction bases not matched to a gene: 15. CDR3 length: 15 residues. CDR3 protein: CASSTLPGQATGQYF. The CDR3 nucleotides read TGCGCCAGCAGCACCCTACCGGGACAGGCTACGGGGCAGTACTTC.

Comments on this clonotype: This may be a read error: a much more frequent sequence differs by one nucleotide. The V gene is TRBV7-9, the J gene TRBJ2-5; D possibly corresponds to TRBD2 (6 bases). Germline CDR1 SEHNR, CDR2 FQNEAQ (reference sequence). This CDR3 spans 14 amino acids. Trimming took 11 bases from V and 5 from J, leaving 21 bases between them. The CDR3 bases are TGTGCCGGCGGCGGGACCTCCCACTCGGAGACCCAGTACTTC. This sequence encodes CAGGGTSHSETQYF.

This chain's CDR3 is CTTRKYQYQETQYF. The CDR3 DNA reads TGTACCACCCGGAAATATCAGTACCAAGAGACCCAGTACTTC. The chain recombines TRBV10-3 with TRBJ2-5; D is unclear. Germline CDR1 ENHRY, CDR2 SYGVKD. The CDR3 extends over 14 amino acids.

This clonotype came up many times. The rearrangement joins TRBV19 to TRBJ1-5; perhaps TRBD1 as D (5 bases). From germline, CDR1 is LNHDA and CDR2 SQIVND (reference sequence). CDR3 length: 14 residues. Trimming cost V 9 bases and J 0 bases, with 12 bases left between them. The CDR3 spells CASSSRGSNQPQHF. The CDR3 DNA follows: TGTGCCAGCAGCTCAAGGGGTAGCAATCAGCCCCAGCATTTT.

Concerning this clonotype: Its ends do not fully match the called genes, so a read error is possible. CDR3 nucleotides: TGCGCCAGCAGCCGGGATAGCGGGGGGGGCGAGACCCAGTACTTC. Translated, it gives CASSRDSGGGETQYF. V is TRBV7-9 and J is TRBJ2-5, with 11 bases identical to TRBD2. The CDR3 runs to 15 residues. Germline lookup yields CDR1 SEHNR and CDR2 FQNEAQ (reference sequence). The variable domain in full, completed from reference TRBV7-9 and TRBJ2-5, reads DTGVSQNPRHKITKRGQNVTFRCDPISEHNRLYWYRQTLGQGPEFLTYFQNEAQLEKSRLLSDRFSAERPKGSFSTLEIQRTEQGDSAMYLCASSRDSGGGETQYFGPGTRLLVL.

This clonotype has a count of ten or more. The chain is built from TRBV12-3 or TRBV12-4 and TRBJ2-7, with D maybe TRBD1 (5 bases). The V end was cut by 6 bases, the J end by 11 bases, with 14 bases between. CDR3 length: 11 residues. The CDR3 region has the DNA TGTGCCAGCAGCTCGGACACAACGGAGTACTTC. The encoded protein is CASSSDTTEYF.

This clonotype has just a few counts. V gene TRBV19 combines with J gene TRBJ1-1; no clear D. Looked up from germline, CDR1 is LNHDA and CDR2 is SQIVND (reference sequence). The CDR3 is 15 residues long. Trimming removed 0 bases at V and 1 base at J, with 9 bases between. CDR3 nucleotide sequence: TGTGCCAGTAGTATAGAGTGGCGGGAGAACACTGAAGCTTTCTTT. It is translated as CASSIEWRENTEAFF.

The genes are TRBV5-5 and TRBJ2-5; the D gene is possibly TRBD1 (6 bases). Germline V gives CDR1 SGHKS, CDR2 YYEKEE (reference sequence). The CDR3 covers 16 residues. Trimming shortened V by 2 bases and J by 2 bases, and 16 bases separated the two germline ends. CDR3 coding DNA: TGTGCCAGCAGCTTAATAGCCGGGACAAAGCAAGAGACCCAGTACTTC. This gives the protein CASSLIAGTKQETQYF. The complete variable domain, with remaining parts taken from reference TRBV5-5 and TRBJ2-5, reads DAGVTQSPTHLIKTRGQQVTLRCSPISGHKSVSWYQQVLGQGPQFIFQYYEKEERGRGNFPDRFSARQFPNYSSELNVNALLLGDSALYLCASSLIAGTKQETQYFGPGTRLLVL.